This passage covers 6 T cell receptor beta chains from one sample sequenced in a study of regulatory T cells in long-lasting Graves disease. Combining iRepertoire HTBI primers with Arm-PCR of CDR3 regions, the authors built TCR beta libraries. TCRdb ran MiXCR on the multiplex PCR reads and lists one entry per CDR3 protein. This table has 400,000 to 500,000 distinct CDR3 sequences, 16% appearing once. Time point meaning: newly diagnosed GD, antithyroid drugs for less than 3 months. PBMC RNA served as the TCR library source. The data were also submitted as part of a second study, on T cells in Graves' hyperthyroidism and ophthalmopathy.

The sequenced sample was peripheral blood mononuclear cells (PBMCs), obtained at new diagnosis, from a patient treated with antithyroid drugs. All receptors come from a woman aged 18 to 35 with Graves disease.

This clonotype was detected ten times or more. This rearrangement joins TRBV7-9 to TRBJ2-1; D is uncertain. The V and J ends lost 5 bases and 7 bases respectively, with 6 bases between them. Germline V gene data show CDR1 as SEHNR and CDR2 as FQNEAQ (reference sequence). The CDR3 has 11 residues. CDR3 sequence reads: CASSLSNEQFF. The CDR3 nucleotides are TGTGCCAGCAGCCTCAGTAATGAGCAGTTCTTC.

This clonotype was detected ten times or more. J is TRBJ1-1 and V is TRBV6-1; D unresolved. V dropped 5 bases and J dropped 4 bases, with 11 bases sitting between them. From germline, CDR1 is MNHNS and CDR2 SASEGT. There are 13 residues in the CDR3. The CDR3 region has the DNA TGTGCCAGCAGTAAAAGGGAGATCACTGAAGCTTTCTTT. As protein: CASSKREITEAFF.

Regarding this clonotype: This may stem from a read error, because a much larger clone lies one nucleotide away. The chain employs TRBV30 and TRBJ1-1; the D is unclear. Trimming took off 0 bases at V and 1 base at J, with 6 bases between the two ends. Germline V gene sequence: CDR1 GTSNPN, CDR2 SVGIG (reference sequence). This CDR3 spans 13 amino acids. DNA for the CDR3: TGTGCCTGGAGTGTACGGGAGAACACTGAAGCTTTCTTT. This sequence encodes CAWSVRENTEAFF.

On this clonotype itself: Since a much larger clone is just one base distant, this may be a read error. This sequence joins TRBV3-1 and TRBJ2-3, with 8 bases matching TRBD2. Near its end, the DNA agrees better with TRBJ2-1, so the J call may be wrong. From germline, CDR1 is LGHDT and CDR2 YNNKEL (reference sequence). The CDR3 contains 13 residues. CDR3 region: CASGGLEGQTQFF. CDR3 DNA: TGTGCCAGCGGGGGACTAGAAGGGCAGACCCAGTTCTTC.

Worth noting for this clonotype: This may come from a read error, since a much larger clone is one base off. This chain links TRBV3-1 with TRBJ1-2; D unresolved. The CDR3 is 15 residues long. Trimming shortened V by 5 bases and J by 0 bases, and 13 bases separated the two germline ends. Germline CDR1 and CDR2: LGHDT and YNNKEL (reference sequence). The DNA of the CDR3 is TGTGCCAGCAGCTTACTGTCCGTGTCTAACTATGGCTACACCTTC. This gives the protein CASSLLSVSNYGYTF.

Many counts were recorded for this clonotype. The genes are TRBV7-6 and TRBJ2-1; D is possibly TRBD2 (6 bases). Germline V gene lookup returns CDR1 SGHVS and CDR2 FNYEAQ. This CDR3 region has 16 residues. The ends were cut back, 1 base at V and 2 bases at J, with 12 bases in the middle. The CDR3 DNA reads as TGTGCCAGCAGCTTAGACGCGGGACTGGCCTACAATGAGCAGTTCTTC. Protein: CASSLDAGLAYNEQFF.